This T cell receptor (beta chain) originates from a study of CD8 T cell repertoires and HIV-1 epitope variants. About this clone itself: Antigen specificity is unknown.

TCRdb keeps only in-frame clones here, not all; method: immunoSEQ multiplex PCR. The sample carries over a thousand clones, under 70% recorded once. This CDR3 is 15 amino acids long. Trimming took 1 base from V and 1 from J, leaving 9 bases between them. Germline V gene lookup returns CDR1 SGHVS and CDR2 FNYEAQ. This clonotype was sampled from a male donor with HIV. Sequencing used cultured CD8+ T cells derived from PBMCs. The rearrangement uses TRBV7-6 and TRBJ2-3; D is unclear. The CDR3 loop reads CASSLEPVGTDTQYF. The CDR3 DNA reads as TGTGCCAGCAGCTTAGAGCCAGTGGGCACAGATACGCAGTATTTT.